This T cell receptor (beta chain) appears in the sequencing data of a study of T cell responses to AZD1222 COVID-19 vaccine. Whole-study results and caveats: Scientists sampled the repertoires only once the peak T cell response had passed. Of spike-specific TCRs, nearly half reportedly target regions left unmutated in variants. Among the donors, most were white British and more were female, and clonal diversity was possibly underestimated.

About this clone: Its cognate antigen is unknown.

With 2 bases removed from V and 2 bases from J, the gap between germline ends came to 9 bases. The CDR3 runs to 14 residues. Germline V gives CDR1 KGHDR, CDR2 SFDVKD. Assay: immunoSEQ multiplex PCR; the TCRdb copy retains only in-frame clones and omits some. The sample carries 150,000 to 200,000 clones, about 92% recorded once. The sequence was obtained from an adult in good health. The source material was peripheral blood, sampled on day 0 of AZD1222 vaccination. This rearrangement joins TRBV24-1 to TRBJ2-7; possibly TRBD2 for D (5 bases). The CDR3 DNA is TGTGCCACCAGTGATTCGGGGAATCCCTACGAGCAGTACTTC. This sequence encodes CATSDSGNPYEQYF.